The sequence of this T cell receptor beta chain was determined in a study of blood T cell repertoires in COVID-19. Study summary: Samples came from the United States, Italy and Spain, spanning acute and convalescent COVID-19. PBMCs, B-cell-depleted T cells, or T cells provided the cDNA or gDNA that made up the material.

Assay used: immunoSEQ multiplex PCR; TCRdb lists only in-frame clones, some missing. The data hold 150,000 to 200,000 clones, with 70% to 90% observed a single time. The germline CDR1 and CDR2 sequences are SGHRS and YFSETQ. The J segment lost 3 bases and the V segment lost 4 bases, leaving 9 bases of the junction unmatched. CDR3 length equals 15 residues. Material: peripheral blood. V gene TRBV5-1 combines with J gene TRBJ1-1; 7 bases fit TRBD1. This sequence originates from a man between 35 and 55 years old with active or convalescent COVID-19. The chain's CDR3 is CASSENPTGHTEAFF. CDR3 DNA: TGCGCCAGCAGCGAAAATCCGACAGGGCACACTGAAGCTTTCTTT.